Presented here are 29 T cell receptor beta chains from one specimen sequenced in a study of blood T cells in healthy people across ages. Combining a sample-barcoded 5' primer with a J-beta primer mix, a second PCR ran for roughly 6 to 12 cycles. TCRdb ran MiXCR on the 5' RACE reads and lists one entry per CDR3 protein. Among fewer than 700,000 distinct CDR3 sequences listed, around two fifths were seen once. Input material: blood. All receptors derive from a man older than 75 in good health.

The sample holds a few counts of this clonotype. The chain recombines TRBV13 with TRBJ1-2; the D gene is possibly TRBD1 (5 bases). CDR3 length: 13 amino acids. Trimming removed 3 bases at V and 4 bases at J, with 9 bases between. Germline assignment: CDR1 PRHDT and CDR2 FYEKMQ (reference sequence). This CDR3 is CASSFQGTYGYTF. DNA of the CDR3: TGTGCCAGCAGCTTTCAGGGAACCTATGGCTACACCTTC.

The chain links TRBV24-1 to TRBJ2-3; D is unclear. The germline V gene has CDR1 KGHDR and CDR2 SFDVKD. CDR3 length equals 18 residues. V gave up 2 bases and J gave up 0 bases, with 17 bases separating them. The CDR3 DNA is TGTGCCACCAGTGATTGGGTTAGGCAGCCCGCTAGCACAGATACGCAGTATTTT. This codes for CATSDWVRQPASTDTQYF.

The gene calls are TRBV9 and TRBJ2-1, with a tentative D call TRBD1 (8 bases). Between the trimmed V and J ends, which lost 4 bases and 3 bases, there was a span of 17 bases. Germline CDR1 reads SGDLS; CDR2 reads YYNGEE. The CDR3 length is 16 residues. CDR3 sequence: CASSSPTGEGYNEQFF. CDR3 bases: TGTGCCAGCAGCTCCCCGACAGGGGAGGGCTACAATGAGCAGTTCTTC.

The V call is TRBV3-1, the J call TRBJ2-2, with D unclear. V was shortened by 0 bases and J by 1 base, with 9 bases between the two germline ends. The CDR3 is made up of 16 amino acids. The germline CDR1 and CDR2 sequences are LGHDT and YNNKEL (reference sequence). CDR3: CASSQDLVLNTGELFF. CDR3 DNA: TGTGCCAGCAGCCAAGACTTGGTCCTGAACACCGGGGAGCTGTTTTTT.

A note on this clonotype: The junction and the germline gene differ at one end; a read error may be behind it. The chain employs TRBV20-1 and TRBJ2-3; D is unclear. The CDR3 extends over 13 amino acids. Germline loops: CDR1 DFQATT, CDR2 SNEGSKA (reference sequence). CDR3 region: CSARVGSTDAQYF. The DNA for the CDR3 is TGCAGTGCTAGAGTTGGAAGTACAGATGCGCAGTATTTT.

The genes are TRBV18 and TRBJ1-2; perhaps TRBD1 as D (5 bases). The germline V gene has CDR1 KGHSH and CDR2 LQKENI. The CDR3 runs to 13 residues. Trimming shortened V by 6 bases and J by 6 bases, and 14 bases separated the two germline ends. The DNA of the CDR3 is TGTGCCAGCTCCCCTGAGGGGTTCGATGGCTACACCTTC. Protein: CASSPEGFDGYTF.

This clonotype was seen a few times. This chain joins TRBV20-1 and TRBJ2-6; 8 positions match TRBD1. The CDR3 has 17 amino acids. V gave up 1 base and J gave up 1 base; unmatched junction bases: 6. Per the germline V gene, CDR1 is DFQATT and CDR2 is SNEGSKA (reference sequence). CDR3 nucleotides: TGCAGTGCTAGAGGGGGACAGGCCAGATCTGGGGCCAACGTCCTGACTTTC. Protein sequence: CSARGGQARSGANVLTF.

Here the CDR3 reads CASTSPRGASYEQYF. The CDR3 DNA follows: TGTGCCAGCACTTCTCCGCGGGGGGCCTCCTACGAGCAGTACTTC. This chain joins TRBV28 and TRBJ2-7; 8 nucleotides line up with TRBD2. The CDR3 is made up of 15 amino acids. Trimming took 7 bases from V and 0 from J; bases not matched to a gene: 8. Germline-derived CDR1 and CDR2 are MDHEN and SYDVKM.

The rearrangement uses TRBV20-1 and TRBJ2-7; 8 nucleotides match TRBD1. V trimming: 3 bases; J trimming: 3 bases; junction bases outside the gene matches: 10. Per the germline V gene, CDR1 is DFQATT and CDR2 is SNEGSKA (reference sequence). This CDR3 has 15 residues. CDR3: CSARGEAGGFYEQYF. The CDR3 DNA follows: TGCAGTGCTAGGGGAGAGGCAGGGGGCTTCTACGAGCAGTACTTC.

The chain carries TRBV7-2 and TRBJ1-3, with 7 bases lining up with TRBD1. V was pared by 2 bases and J by 4 bases, with 11 bases of the junction left unmatched. Looked up from germline, CDR1 is SGHTA and CDR2 is FQGNSA. The CDR3 loop spans 17 amino acids. CDR3 nucleotides: TGTGCCAGCAGCTTAAATTCGGCCGACAGGGCCGGAAACACCATATATTTT. This codes for CASSLNSADRAGNTIYF.

This clonotype was picked up many times. The rearrangement joins TRBV14 to TRBJ1-2; D uncertain. CDR1 and CDR2 from the germline V gene are SGHDN and FVKESK. The CDR3 runs 14 residues. V lost 2 bases and J 4 bases, leaving 11 bases between the germline ends. CDR3 nucleotide sequence: TGTGCCAGCAGCCAAATCGACAACCGCTATGGCTACACCTTC. Translating it yields CASSQIDNRYGYTF.

The V gene is TRBV12-3 or TRBV12-4, the J gene TRBJ2-1; 9 nucleotides align to TRBD2. The CDR3 has 15 amino acids. Trimming cost V 5 bases and J 7 bases; bases outside gene matches: 9. The CDR3 loop is CASSPRTSELNEQFF. Here the CDR3 DNA reads TGTGCCAGCAGTCCGAGGACTAGCGAGCTGAATGAGCAGTTCTTC.

The chain links TRBV3-1 to TRBJ1-4; a possible D gene is TRBD1 (5 bases). The V gene lost 5 bases and the J gene lost 10 bases, with 17 bases spanning the gap. Looked up from germline, CDR1 is LGHDT and CDR2 is YNNKEL (reference sequence). The CDR3 contains 14 residues. In DNA form, the CDR3 reads TGTGCCAGCAGCACCCGGTCGGTTCAGGGAAAACTGTTTTTT. It is translated as CASSTRSVQGKLFF.

This CDR3 is CASSYAGTSGSENEQFF. The CDR3 DNA follows: TGCGCCAGCAGCTATGCTGGGACTAGCGGGAGTGAGAATGAGCAGTTCTTC. V is TRBV5-1 and J is TRBJ2-1; TRBD2 agrees at 14 bases. The CDR3 has 17 residues. With 3 bases clipped from V and 7 bases from J, the junction kept 9 bases outside the gene matches. Germline V gene lookup returns CDR1 SGHRS and CDR2 YFSETQ.

The chain employs TRBV5-6 and TRBJ2-7, with TRBD1 as a possible D gene (6 bases). The germline gives CDR1 SGHDT, CDR2 YYEEEE. The CDR3 is 16 residues long. V lost 4 bases to trimming and J lost 0 bases, with 17 bases between them. CDR3 in amino acids: CASSIKGQPDSYEQYF. The CDR3 region has the DNA TGTGCCAGCAGCATAAAAGGACAGCCTGACTCCTACGAGCAGTACTTC. Complete variable domain (other parts from reference TRBV5-6 and TRBJ2-7): DAGVTQSPTHLIKTRGQQVTLRCSPKSGHDTVSWYQQALGQGPQFIFQYYEEEERQRGNFPDRFSGHQFPNYSSELNVNALLLGDSALYLCASSIKGQPDSYEQYFGPGTRLTVT.

This clonotype was counted between two and nine times. V is TRBV20-1 and J is TRBJ2-7, with a weak D call TRBD2 (6 bases). V dropped 2 bases and J dropped 3 bases, with 8 bases sitting between them. Germline loops: CDR1 DFQATT, CDR2 SNEGSKA (reference sequence). The CDR3 is 12 amino acids. CDR3 loop: CSARQTSYEQYF. DNA of the CDR3: TGCAGTGCTAGACAGACTAGCTACGAGCAGTACTTC.

This chain connects TRBV20-1 to TRBJ2-7; a weak D match, TRBD2 (8 bases). V was shortened by 3 bases and J by 2 bases, with 14 bases between the two germline ends. Germline loops: CDR1 DFQATT, CDR2 SNEGSKA (reference sequence). This CDR3 contains 14 residues. This CDR3 reads CSASSGTEPYEQYF. DNA for the CDR3: TGCAGTGCTAGTAGCGGGACAGAGCCCTACGAGCAGTACTTC.

In its sample, this clonotype was seen once. This sequence joins TRBV20-1 and TRBJ2-7; weak D call: TRBD2 (6 bases). Per the germline V gene, CDR1 is DFQATT and CDR2 is SNEGSKA (reference sequence). The CDR3 runs to 16 residues. V lost 3 bases, J lost 0 bases, and 18 bases lay in between. CDR3 in amino acids: CSASWGVVTTSYEQYF. The DNA of the CDR3 is TGCAGTGCTAGCTGGGGGGTGGTGACAACCTCCTACGAGCAGTACTTC.

This clonotype has a handful of counts. The V call is TRBV6-1, the J call TRBJ2-1, with D tentatively TRBD2 (7 bases). The CDR3 has 14 residues. Germline CDR1 reads MNHNS; CDR2 reads SASEGT. The V and J ends lost 4 bases and 6 bases respectively, with 13 bases between them. The CDR3 nucleotides read TGTGCCAGCAGTGTGGGGGGGGCTATCAATGAGCAGTTCTTC. It translates to CASSVGGAINEQFF.

This clonotype came up a few times. The rearrangement links TRBV24-1 to TRBJ2-1, with D perhaps matching TRBD1 (6 bases). Germline V CDR1 and CDR2: KGHDR, SFDVKD. Trimming pared 3 bases from V and 9 bases from J, leaving 14 bases between. The CDR3 has 14 residues. CDR3: CATSDRRAGVEQFF. CDR3 DNA: TGTGCCACCAGTGATCGCCGAGCAGGGGTTGAGCAGTTCTTC.

This clonotype has only a few counts. CDR3 nucleotide sequence: TGCGCCAGCAGCCAAGAGGTACTAGCGGGAGTGGGCAATGAGCAGTTCTTC. Its protein product is CASSQEVLAGVGNEQFF. The chain uses TRBV4-3 and TRBJ2-1; 11 bases map to TRBD2. CDR1 is LGHNA and CDR2 is YSLEER in the germline V gene. Losses at the gene ends were 0 bases for V and 6 bases for J; bases not matched to a gene: 7. The CDR3 has 17 residues.

The chain is built from TRBV9 and TRBJ1-2; 8 positions match TRBD1. J lost 8 bases, V lost 0 bases, and 6 bases had no gene match. The CDR3 runs to 14 residues. Germline V gene lookup returns CDR1 SGDLS and CDR2 YYNGEE. DNA of the CDR3: TGTGCCAGCAGCGTAGGACAGGGGAGTCGGGGCTACACCTTC. Translating it yields CASSVGQGSRGYTF.

The rearrangement joins TRBV6-5 to TRBJ1-2; the match to TRBD1 covers 8 bases. The CDR3 extends over 13 amino acids. V lost 6 bases and J lost 3; bases outside the gene matches: 3. Germline V gene data show CDR1 as MNHEY and CDR2 as SVGAGI. Here the CDR3 DNA reads TGTGCCAGCAGGGAACAGGGGGACTATGGCTACACCTTC. Translation: CASREQGDYGYTF.

This chain links TRBV29-1 with TRBJ2-5, with 9 bases fitting TRBD1. Germline CDR1 and CDR2: SQVTM and ANQGSEA. After removal of 4 bases from V and 3 bases from J, the junction contained 6 bases not matched to a gene. CDR3 length: 14 amino acids. The CDR3 sequence is CSVADDRGKETQYF. The DNA of the CDR3 is TGCAGCGTTGCTGACGACAGGGGGAAAGAGACCCAGTACTTC.

This clonotype was detected ten times or more. This sequence joins TRBV6-5 and TRBJ2-7; D call uncertain. The germline V gene has CDR1 MNHEY and CDR2 SVGAGI. The CDR3 sequence is 11 residues long. The ends were cut back, 6 bases at V and 3 bases at J, with 6 bases in the middle. The CDR3 reads CASSSFYEQYF. CDR3 nucleotides: TGTGCCAGCAGCTCGTTCTACGAGCAGTACTTC.

The rearrangement joins TRBV25-1 to TRBJ2-6; maybe TRBD1 (6 bases). Germline CDR1 reads MGHDK; CDR2 reads SYGVNS. The CDR3 is 16 residues long. V dropped 4 bases and J dropped 0 bases, with 10 bases sitting between them. CDR3 in amino acids: CASSADRDSGANVLTF. The DNA for the CDR3 is TGTGCCAGCAGTGCGGACAGAGACTCTGGGGCCAACGTCCTGACTTTC.

The J gene is TRBJ2-1, the V gene TRBV6-2 or TRBV6-3, with 8 bases that match TRBD1. The end of the DNA aligns better with TRBJ2-7, so the J call may be wrong. This CDR3 has 15 amino acids. Per germline, CDR1 MNHEY and CDR2 SVGEGT. The chain's CDR3 is CASSSGQGFDNEQYF. CDR3 DNA: TGTGCCAGCAGTTCTGGACAGGGCTTTGACAATGAGCAGTACTTC.

V gene TRBV7-6 combines with J gene TRBJ1-2, with TRBD1 as a possible D gene (5 bases). The length of the CDR3 is 13 residues. The V end lost 5 bases, the J end lost 4 bases, and 11 bases lay between the germline ends. CDR1 is SGHVS, CDR2 FNYEAQ, per germline. CDR3: CASSQTEFYGYTF. For the CDR3, the DNA is TGTGCCAGCAGCCAGACAGAATTCTATGGCTACACCTTC.

The CDR3 coding sequence is TGCAGTGCTAGAGAGTCGCCAGGGGGAGTATACGAGCAGTACTTC. It encodes CSARESPGGVYEQYF. The V call is TRBV20-1, the J call TRBJ2-4, with TRBD1 matching 7 bases. The J call is in doubt because the DNA end fits TRBJ2-7 better. This CDR3 has 15 residues. In germline, CDR1 is DFQATT, CDR2 SNEGSKA (reference sequence).